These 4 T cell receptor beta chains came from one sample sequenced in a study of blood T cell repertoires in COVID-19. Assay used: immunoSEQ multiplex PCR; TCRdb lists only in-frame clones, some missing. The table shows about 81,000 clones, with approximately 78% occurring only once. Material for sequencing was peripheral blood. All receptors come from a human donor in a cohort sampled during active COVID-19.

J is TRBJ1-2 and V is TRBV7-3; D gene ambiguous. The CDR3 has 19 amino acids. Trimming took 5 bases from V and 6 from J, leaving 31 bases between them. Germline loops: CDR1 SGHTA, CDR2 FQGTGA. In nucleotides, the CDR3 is TGTGCCAGCAGCCCCTCACCCGGGAGATTGTTAGCCTTAGATCATGGCTACACCTTC. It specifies CASSPSPGRLLALDHGYTF.

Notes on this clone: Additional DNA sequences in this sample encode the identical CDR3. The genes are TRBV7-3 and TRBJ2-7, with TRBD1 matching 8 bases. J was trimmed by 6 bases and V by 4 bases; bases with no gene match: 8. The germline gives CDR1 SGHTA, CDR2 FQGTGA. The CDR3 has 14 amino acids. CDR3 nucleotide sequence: TGTGCCAGCAGCTCCGGGACAGGAGCACGCGAGCAGTACTTC. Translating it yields CASSSGTGAREQYF.

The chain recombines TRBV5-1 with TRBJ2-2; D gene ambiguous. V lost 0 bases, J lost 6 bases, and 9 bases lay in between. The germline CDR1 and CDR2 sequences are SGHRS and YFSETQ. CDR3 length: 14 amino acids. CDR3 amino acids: CASSLVLFAGELFF. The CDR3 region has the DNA TGCGCCAGCAGCTTGGTGTTGTTCGCCGGGGAGCTGTTTTTT. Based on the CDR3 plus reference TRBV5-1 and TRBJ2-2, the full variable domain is KAGVTQTPRYLIKTRGQQVTLSCSPISGHRSVSWYQQTPGQGLQFLFEYFSETQRNKGNFPGRFSGRQFSNSRSEMNVSTLELGDSALYLCASSLVLFAGELFFGEGSRLTVL.

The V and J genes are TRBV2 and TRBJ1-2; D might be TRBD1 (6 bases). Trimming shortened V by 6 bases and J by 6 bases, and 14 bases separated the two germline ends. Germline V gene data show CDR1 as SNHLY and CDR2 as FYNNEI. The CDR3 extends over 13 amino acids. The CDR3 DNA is TGTGCCAGCAGCGAACAGGGTATCGATGGCTACACCTTC. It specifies CASSEQGIDGYTF.